Listed below are T cell receptor beta chains from one sample, sequenced in a study of cytomegalovirus exposure and HLA in healthy donors. Data came from immunoSEQ multiplex PCR; TCRdb stores just in-frame clones and leaves some out. The sample includes under 100,000 clones, about 74% of them seen just once. The sequenced sample was PBMCs. These TCRs come from a woman in her forties or fifties in good health and CMV-seropositive. The CDR3 runs from the conserved cysteine through the conserved F or W. D genes are given only for firm matches. Clone size is shown for a subset of rows, as once, few, many or a class of expanded clone.

d_gene	v_gene	abundance	j_gene	CDR3aa	CDR3nt
TRBD2	TRBV7-6	NA	TRBJ2-7	CASSLTGLASTYEQYF	TGTGCCAGCAGCCTGACCGGACTAGCGAGCACCTACGAGCAGTACTTC
NA	TRBV2	NA	TRBJ1-1	CASSEAAEAFF	TGTGCCAGCAGTGAAGCGGCCGAAGCTTTCTTT
NA	TRBV14	NA	TRBJ2-5	CASSHSSVEETQYF	TGTGCCAGCAGCCACTCTAGCGTTGAAGAGACCCAGTACTTC
NA	TRBV28	NA	TRBJ2-3	CASREGGRADTQYF	TGTGCCAGCAGAGAGGGAGGTCGAGCAGATACGCAGTATTTT
NA	TRBV7-9	NA	TRBJ1-5	CASSLGAAQPQHF	TGTGCCAGCAGCCTTGGGGCGGCTCAGCCCCAGCATTTT
NA	TRBV5-5	NA	TRBJ1-5	CASSWGGQTNQPQHF	TGTGCCAGCAGCTGGGGGGGGCAGACCAATCAGCCCCAGCATTTT
TRBD1	TRBV28	once	TRBJ1-2	CASHRDRGFGGGYTF	TGTGCCAGCCACCGGGACAGGGGATTCGGTGGTGGCTACACCTTC
TRBD2	TRBV30	NA	TRBJ2-3	CACPGGGITDTQYF	TGTGCCTGCCCGGGAGGAGGAATCACAGATACGCAGTATTTT
NA	TRBV7-9	NA	TRBJ2-2	CASSLGDGFTGELFF	TGTGCCAGCAGCTTAGGTGACGGGTTCACCGGGGAGCTGTTTTTT
NA	TRBV27	NA	TRBJ1-6	CASSWTVSSYNSPLHF	TGTGCCAGCAGTTGGACAGTTAGCTCCTATAATTCACCCCTCCACTTT
TRBD1	TRBV10-3	NA	TRBJ2-7	CAITPGQGVQRQYF	TGTGCCATCACGCCGGGACAGGGGGTTCAACGGCAGTACTTC
TRBD2	TRBV19	NA	TRBJ2-7	CASSLASGRVYEQYF	TGTGCCAGTAGTTTGGCTAGCGGGAGAGTTTACGAGCAGTACTTC
NA	TRBV28	few	TRBJ2-7	CASSSVGEQYF	TGTGCCAGCAGCTCTGTCGGCGAGCAGTACTTC
NA	TRBV18	NA	TRBJ1-1	CASSLLAENTEAFF	TGTGCCAGCTCACTCTTGGCTGAGAACACTGAAGCTTTCTTT
TRBD2	TRBV7-9	few	TRBJ2-1	CSSSRPIAGAYNEQFF	TGTTCCAGCAGCAGACCGATAGCGGGAGCCTACAATGAGCAGTTCTTC
NA	TRBV6-8	once	TRBJ2-1	CASSLNGAYNEQFF	TGTGCCAGCAGTTTGAACGGAGCCTACAATGAGCAGTTCTTC
NA	TRBV30	NA	TRBJ1-1	CASTPEDTEAFF	TGTGCCTCCACCCCAGAGGACACTGAAGCTTTCTTT
TRBD1	TRBV19	NA	TRBJ2-7	CASSPQKGGMYEQYF	TGTGCCAGTAGTCCACAAAAAGGGGGCATGTACGAGCAGTACTTC
TRBD2	TRBV5-1	once	TRBJ2-1	CASSFGLAGENEQFF	TGCGCCAGCAGCTTCGGACTAGCGGGGGAGAATGAGCAGTTCTTC
TRBD2	TRBV18	NA	TRBJ2-7	CASSTIRTSGRLSSYEQYF	TGTGCCAGCTCAACAATTCGGACTAGCGGGAGGCTTAGCTCCTACGAGCAGTACTTC
NA	TRBV19	NA	TRBJ1-1	CASSIRGPIEAFF	TGTGCCAGTAGTATACGGGGTCCTATCGAAGCTTTCTTT
TRBD2	TRBV25-1	few	TRBJ2-1	CASSEQISGPDEQFF	TGTGCCAGCAGTGAACAGATTAGCGGGCCGGATGAGCAGTTCTTC
TRBD2	TRBV7-9	few	TRBJ2-1	CASSLEGGVNNEQFF	TGTGCCAGCAGCTTAGAGGGAGGGGTGAACAATGAGCAGTTCTTC
NA	TRBV10-1	NA	TRBJ2-3	CASSESKSGSTDTQYF	TGCGCCAGCAGTGAGTCGAAGAGCGGCAGCACAGATACGCAGTATTTT
TRBD1	TRBV11-1	NA	TRBJ2-7	CASSPRTGVYEQYF	TGTGCCAGCAGCCCCCGAACAGGGGTCTACGAGCAGTACTTC
NA	TRBV10-3	NA	TRBJ2-2	CAILPSGTGELFF	TGTGCCATCCTACCCTCGGGCACCGGGGAGCTGTTTTTT
NA	TRBV10-2	few	TRBJ2-7	CASTPGQGARRPSGRASREQYF	TGCGCCAGCACTCCGGGACAGGGGGCGCGCCGTCCTAGCGGGAGGGCCTCGAGGGAGCAGTACTTC
TRBD1	TRBV19	NA	TRBJ2-7	CASSIVSGGAFYEQYF	TGTGCCAGTAGTATAGTATCAGGGGGCGCTTTCTACGAGCAGTACTTC
TRBD1	TRBV6-5	NA	TRBJ2-4	CASRARQGDIQYF	TGTGCCAGCCGAGCTCGACAGGGCGACATTCAGTACTTC
TRBD2	TRBV5-8	NA	TRBJ2-5	CVSSSGLAGQETQYF	TGTGTCAGCAGTTCGGGACTAGCGGGGCAAGAGACCCAGTACTTC
TRBD1	TRBV2	NA	TRBJ2-1	CASSDGTGYNEQFF	TGTGCCAGCAGTGATGGGACAGGTTACAATGAGCAGTTCTTC
NA	TRBV5-1	few	TRBJ1-1	CASSLDSSTEAFF	TGCGCCAGCAGCTTGGACAGTAGCACTGAAGCTTTCTTT
NA	TRBV30	few	TRBJ1-4	CAAPLSGQQLFF	TGTGCCGCCCCACTGTCCGGACAACAACTGTTTTTT
NA	TRBV21-1	NA	TRBJ1-5	CASSRAKPPGQLDNQPQHF	TGTGCCAGCAGCAGGGCGAAACCCCCGGGACAGCTTGACAATCAGCCCCAGCATTTT
NA	TRBV10-3	NA	TRBJ1-2	CAISADAGANYGYTF	TGTGCCATCAGCGCGGACGCAGGGGCTAACTATGGCTACACCTTC
NA	TRBV7-6	once	TRBJ2-3	CASSPDYTDTQYF	TGTGCCAGCAGCCCAGACTACACAGATACGCAGTATTTT
TRBD1	TRBV7-2	NA	TRBJ1-1	CASSPDRGGSVTEAFF	TGTGCCAGCAGCCCAGACAGGGGAGGTTCGGTTACTGAAGCTTTCTTT
TRBD2	TRBV4-3	NA	TRBJ2-1	CASSHDLPSSGGYNEQFF	TGCGCCAGCAGCCACGACCTGCCCTCTAGCGGTGGTTACAATGAGCAGTTCTTC
NA	TRBV13	NA	TRBJ2-1	CASSLLGRDKVYNEQFF	TGTGCCAGCAGCCTGCTGGGGCGGGATAAAGTTTACAATGAGCAGTTCTTC
TRBD1	TRBV7-9	NA	TRBJ2-5	CASSPTAGQGVLGLETQYF	TGTGCCAGCAGCCCAACGGCCGGACAGGGGGTTTTGGGTCTAGAGACCCAGTACTTC
TRBD1	TRBV18	NA	TRBJ1-4	CASSARGNEKLFF	TGTGCCAGCTCCGCCAGGGGGAATGAAAAACTGTTTTTT